The T cell receptor (beta chain) described here comes from a study of T cells in localized non-small cell lung cancer. As concerns this clone: Its antigen is as yet unknown.

Clones were sequenced by immunoSEQ multiplex PCR, and TCRdb holds only the in-frame ones, with some missing. In the table there are 40,000 or so clones, approximately 86% of which are singletons. General observations from the study: Paired adjacent lung recovered a median about 60 of the top 100 tumor clones. The study found T cell clonality highest in uninvolved adjacent lung, above tumor.

The CDR3 length is 13 residues. Trimming took 3 bases from V and 1 from J, leaving 7 bases between them. The germline V gene has CDR1 SGHRS and CDR2 YFSETQ. The clonotype comes from a man between 40 and 70 years old with stage I lung adenocarcinoma. This sequence joins TRBV5-1 and TRBJ2-5, with no clear D. Sequences were derived from peripheral blood, sampled before any cancer treatment. CDR3 sequence reads: CASSSDGQETQYF. The CDR3 coding sequence is TGCGCCAGCAGCTCTGACGGCCAAGAGACCCAGTACTTC.